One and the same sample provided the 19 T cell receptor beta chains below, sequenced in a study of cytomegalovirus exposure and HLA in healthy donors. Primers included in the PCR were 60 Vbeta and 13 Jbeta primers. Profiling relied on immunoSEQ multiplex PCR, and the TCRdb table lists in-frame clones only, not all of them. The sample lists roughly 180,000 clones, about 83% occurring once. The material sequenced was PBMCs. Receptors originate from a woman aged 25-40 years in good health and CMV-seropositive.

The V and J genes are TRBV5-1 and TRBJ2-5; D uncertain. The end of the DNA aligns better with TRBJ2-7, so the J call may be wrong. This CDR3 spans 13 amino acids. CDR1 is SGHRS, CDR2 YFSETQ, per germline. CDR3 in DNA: TGCGCCAGCAGCTTGGGGAGCTCCTACGAGCAGTACTTC. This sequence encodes CASSLGSSYEQYF.

The CDR3 coding sequence is TGTGCCAGCAGGGGAGGGAACTACGAGCAGTACTTC. This encodes CASRGGNYEQYF. This chain links TRBV2 with TRBJ2-7; 7 bases fit TRBD2. After removal of 6 bases from V and 3 bases from J, the junction contained 2 bases not matched to a gene. Per the germline V gene, CDR1 is SNHLY and CDR2 is FYNNEI. The CDR3 consists of 12 residues.

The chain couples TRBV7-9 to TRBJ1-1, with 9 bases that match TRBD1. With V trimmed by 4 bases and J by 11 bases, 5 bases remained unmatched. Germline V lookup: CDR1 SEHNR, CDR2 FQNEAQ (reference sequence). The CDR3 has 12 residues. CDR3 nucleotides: TGTGCCAGCAGCTCCGGGACAGGGAACGCTTTCTTT. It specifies CASSSGTGNAFF.

In nucleotides, the CDR3 is TGCGCCAGCAGCCAACCCACTAGCGGCAACTACGAGCAGTACTTC. Residues: CASSQPTSGNYEQYF. This chain connects TRBV4-1 to TRBJ2-7; 8 bases are shared with TRBD2. V trimming: 2 bases; J trimming: 3 bases; junction bases outside the gene matches: 6. Germline CDR1 is MGHRA and CDR2 is YSYEKL. The CDR3 has 15 amino acids.

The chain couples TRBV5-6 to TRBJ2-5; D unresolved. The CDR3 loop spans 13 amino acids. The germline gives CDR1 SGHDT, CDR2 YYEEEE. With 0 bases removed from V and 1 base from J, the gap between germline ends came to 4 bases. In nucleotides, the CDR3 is TGTGCCAGCAGCTTGGGGGCCCAAGAGACCCAGTACTTC. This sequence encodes CASSLGAQETQYF.

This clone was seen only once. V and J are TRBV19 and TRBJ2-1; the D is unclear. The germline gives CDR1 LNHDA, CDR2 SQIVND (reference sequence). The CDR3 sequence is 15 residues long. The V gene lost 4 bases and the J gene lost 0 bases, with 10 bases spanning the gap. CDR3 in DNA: TGTGCCAGTAGTAACAGCCGAAGCTCCTACAATGAGCAGTTCTTC. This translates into CASSNSRSSYNEQFF.

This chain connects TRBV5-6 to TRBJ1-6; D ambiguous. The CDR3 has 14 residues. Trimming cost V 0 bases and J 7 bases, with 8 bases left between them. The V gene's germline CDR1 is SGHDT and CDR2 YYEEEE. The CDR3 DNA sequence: TGTGCCAGCAGCTTGGGCCGAGGGAATTCACCCCTCCACTTT. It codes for CASSLGRGNSPLHF.

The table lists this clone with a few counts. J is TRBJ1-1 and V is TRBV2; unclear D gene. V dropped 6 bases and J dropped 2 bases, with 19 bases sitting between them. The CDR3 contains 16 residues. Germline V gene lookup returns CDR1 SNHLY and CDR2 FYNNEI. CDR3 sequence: CASRLGREVANTEAFF. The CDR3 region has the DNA TGTGCCAGCAGACTGGGGAGGGAGGTAGCCAACACTGAAGCTTTCTTT.

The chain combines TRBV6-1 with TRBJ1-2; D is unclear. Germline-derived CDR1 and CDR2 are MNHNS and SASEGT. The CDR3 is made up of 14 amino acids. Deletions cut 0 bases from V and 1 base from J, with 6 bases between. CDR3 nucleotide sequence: TGTGCCAGCAGTGAAGCTGGGAGTAACTATGGCTACACCTTC. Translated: CASSEAGSNYGYTF.

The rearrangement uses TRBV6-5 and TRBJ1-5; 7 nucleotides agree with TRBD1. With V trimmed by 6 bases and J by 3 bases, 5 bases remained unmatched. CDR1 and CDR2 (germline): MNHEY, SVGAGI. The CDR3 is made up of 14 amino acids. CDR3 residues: CASSPQGDNQPQHF. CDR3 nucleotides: TGTGCCAGCAGCCCCCAGGGGGACAATCAGCCCCAGCATTTT.

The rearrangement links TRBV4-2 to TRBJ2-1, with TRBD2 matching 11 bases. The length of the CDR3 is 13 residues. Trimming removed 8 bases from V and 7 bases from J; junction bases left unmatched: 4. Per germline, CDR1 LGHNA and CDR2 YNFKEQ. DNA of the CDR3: TGTGCCAGCCGGGGACTAGCGGAAAATGAGCAGTTCTTC. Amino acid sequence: CASRGLAENEQFF.

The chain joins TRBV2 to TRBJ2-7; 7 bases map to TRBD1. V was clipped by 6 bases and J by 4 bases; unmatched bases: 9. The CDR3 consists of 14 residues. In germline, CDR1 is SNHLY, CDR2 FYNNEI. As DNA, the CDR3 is TGTGCCAGCAGCGCGACAGGGACCCGATACGAGCAGTACTTC. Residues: CASSATGTRYEQYF.

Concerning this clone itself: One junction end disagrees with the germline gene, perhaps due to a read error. The CDR3 reads CSSSTGQMYNEQFF. For the CDR3, the DNA is TGTTCCAGCAGCACTGGACAGATGTACAATGAGCAGTTCTTC. This chain joins TRBV7-9 and TRBJ2-1; D might be TRBD1 (6 bases). CDR3 length equals 14 residues. CDR1 is SEHNR and CDR2 is FQNEAQ in the germline V gene (reference sequence).

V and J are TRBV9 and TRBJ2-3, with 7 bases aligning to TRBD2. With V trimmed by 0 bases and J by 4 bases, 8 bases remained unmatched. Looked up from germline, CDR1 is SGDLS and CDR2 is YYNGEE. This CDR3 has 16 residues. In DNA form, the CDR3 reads TGTGCCAGCAGCGTAGGGGGCAGGGAGGGCGCAGATACGCAGTATTTT. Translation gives CASSVGGREGADTQYF.

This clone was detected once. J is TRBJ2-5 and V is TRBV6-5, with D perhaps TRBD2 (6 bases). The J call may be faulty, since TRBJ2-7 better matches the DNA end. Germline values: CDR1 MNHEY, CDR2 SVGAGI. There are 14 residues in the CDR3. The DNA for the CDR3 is TGTGCCAGCAGAGGCGCGGGGCCCACCTACGAGCAGTACTTC. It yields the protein CASRGAGPTYEQYF.

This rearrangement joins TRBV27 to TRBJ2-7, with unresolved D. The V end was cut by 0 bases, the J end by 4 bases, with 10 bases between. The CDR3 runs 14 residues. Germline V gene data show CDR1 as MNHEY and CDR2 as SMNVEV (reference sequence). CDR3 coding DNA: TGTGCCAGCAGTTTATCCTCCTCTAGTTACGAGCAGTACTTC. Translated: CASSLSSSSYEQYF.

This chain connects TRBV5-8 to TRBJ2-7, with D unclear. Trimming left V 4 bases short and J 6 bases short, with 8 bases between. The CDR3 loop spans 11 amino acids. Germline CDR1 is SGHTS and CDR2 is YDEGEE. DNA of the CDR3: TGTGCCAGCAGCATCGCGGCCGAGCAGTACTTC. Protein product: CASSIAAEQYF.

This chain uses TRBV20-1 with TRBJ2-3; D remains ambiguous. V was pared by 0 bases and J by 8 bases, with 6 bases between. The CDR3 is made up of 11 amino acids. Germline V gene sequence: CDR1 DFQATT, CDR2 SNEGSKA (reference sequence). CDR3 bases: TGCAGTGCTAGAGAGCTCGGTACGCAGTATTTT. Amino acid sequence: CSARELGTQYF.

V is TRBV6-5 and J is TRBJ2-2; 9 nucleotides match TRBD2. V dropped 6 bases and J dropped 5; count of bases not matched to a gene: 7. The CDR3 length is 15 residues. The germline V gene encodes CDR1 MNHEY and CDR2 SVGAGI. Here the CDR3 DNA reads TGTGCCAGCAGAACCAGCGGGGGGTTAACCGGGGAGCTGTTTTTT. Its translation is CASRTSGGLTGELFF.